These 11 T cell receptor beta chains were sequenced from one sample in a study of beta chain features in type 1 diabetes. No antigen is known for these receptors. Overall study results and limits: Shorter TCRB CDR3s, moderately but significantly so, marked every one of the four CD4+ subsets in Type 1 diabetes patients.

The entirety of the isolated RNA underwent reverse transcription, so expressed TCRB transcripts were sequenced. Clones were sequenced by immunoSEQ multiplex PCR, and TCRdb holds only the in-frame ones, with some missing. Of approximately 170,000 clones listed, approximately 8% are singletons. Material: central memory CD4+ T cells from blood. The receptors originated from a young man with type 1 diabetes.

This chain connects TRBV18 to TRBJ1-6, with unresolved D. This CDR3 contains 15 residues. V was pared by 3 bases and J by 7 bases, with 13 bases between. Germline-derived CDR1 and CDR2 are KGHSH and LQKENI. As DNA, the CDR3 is TGTGCCAGCTCACCCGACCAGGCGGGGAATTCACCCCTCCACTTT. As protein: CASSPDQAGNSPLHF.

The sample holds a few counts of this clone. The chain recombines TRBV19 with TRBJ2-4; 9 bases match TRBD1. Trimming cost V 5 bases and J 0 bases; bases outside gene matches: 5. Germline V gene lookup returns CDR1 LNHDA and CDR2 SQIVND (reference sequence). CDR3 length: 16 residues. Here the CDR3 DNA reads TGTGCCAGTAGTCCTTGGACAGGGGTAGCCAAAAACATTCAGTACTTC. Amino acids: CASSPWTGVAKNIQYF.

CDR3 amino acids: CASSYGQGSTDTQYF. The CDR3 DNA follows: TGTGCCAGCAGTTACGGGCAGGGGAGCACAGATACGCAGTATTTT. The J gene is TRBJ2-3, the V gene TRBV6-6; D possibly corresponds to TRBD1 (6 bases). The CDR3 has 15 residues. The V gene lost 2 bases and the J gene lost 0 bases, with 9 bases spanning the gap. Germline CDR1 reads MNHNY; CDR2 reads SVGAGI (reference sequence).

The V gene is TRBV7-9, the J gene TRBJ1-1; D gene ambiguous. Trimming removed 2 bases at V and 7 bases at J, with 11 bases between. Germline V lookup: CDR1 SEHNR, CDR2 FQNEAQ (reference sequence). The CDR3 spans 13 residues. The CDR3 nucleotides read TGTGCCAGCAGCTTATCGCGCGTGATTGAAGCTTTCTTT. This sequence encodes CASSLSRVIEAFF.

Here the CDR3 reads CSVGTGTGSGYTF. For the CDR3, the DNA is TGCAGCGTCGGGACAGGGACGGGCTCTGGCTACACCTTC. V is TRBV29-1 and J is TRBJ1-2, with 9 bases aligning to TRBD1. This CDR3 spans 13 amino acids. V was pared by 6 bases and J by 7 bases, with 9 bases of the junction left unmatched. The germline V gene encodes CDR1 SQVTM and CDR2 ANQGSEA.

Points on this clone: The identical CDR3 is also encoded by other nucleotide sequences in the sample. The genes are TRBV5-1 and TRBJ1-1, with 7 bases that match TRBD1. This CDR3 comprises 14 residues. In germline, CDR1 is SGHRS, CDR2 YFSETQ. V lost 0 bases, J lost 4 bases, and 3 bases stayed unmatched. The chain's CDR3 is CASSLDPGGTEAFF. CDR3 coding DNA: TGCGCCAGCAGCTTGGATCCAGGGGGCACTGAAGCTTTCTTT.

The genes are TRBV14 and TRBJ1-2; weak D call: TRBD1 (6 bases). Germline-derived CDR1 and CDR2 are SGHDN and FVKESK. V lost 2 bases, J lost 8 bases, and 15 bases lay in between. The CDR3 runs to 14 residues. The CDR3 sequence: CASSQLGGARGYTF. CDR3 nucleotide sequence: TGTGCCAGCAGCCAACTGGGGGGGGCGCGAGGCTACACCTTC.

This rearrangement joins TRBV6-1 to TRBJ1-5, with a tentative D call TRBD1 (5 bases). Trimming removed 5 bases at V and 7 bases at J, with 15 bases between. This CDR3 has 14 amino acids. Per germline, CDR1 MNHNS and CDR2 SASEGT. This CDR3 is CASSPPGQGQPQHF. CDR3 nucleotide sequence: TGTGCCAGCAGTCCCCCCGGGCAGGGCCAGCCCCAGCATTTT.

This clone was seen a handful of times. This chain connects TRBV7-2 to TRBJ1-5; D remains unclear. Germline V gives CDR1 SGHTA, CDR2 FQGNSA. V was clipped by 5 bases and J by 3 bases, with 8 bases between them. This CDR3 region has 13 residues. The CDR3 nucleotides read TGTGCCAGCAGCCCGAGCTTCAATCAGCCCCAGCATTTT. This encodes CASSPSFNQPQHF.

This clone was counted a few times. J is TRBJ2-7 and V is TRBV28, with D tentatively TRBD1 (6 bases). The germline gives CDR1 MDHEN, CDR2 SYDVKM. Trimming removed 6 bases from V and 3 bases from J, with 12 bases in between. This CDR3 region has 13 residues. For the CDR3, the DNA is TGTGCCAGCAGAGGACGGGACATCTACGAGCAGTACTTC. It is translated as CASRGRDIYEQYF. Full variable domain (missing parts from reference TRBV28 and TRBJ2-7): DVKVTQSSRYLVKRTGEKVFLECVQDMDHENMFWYRQDPGLGLRLIYFSYDVKMKEKGDIPEGYSVSREKKERFSLILESASTNQTSMYLCASRGRDIYEQYFGPGTRLTVT.

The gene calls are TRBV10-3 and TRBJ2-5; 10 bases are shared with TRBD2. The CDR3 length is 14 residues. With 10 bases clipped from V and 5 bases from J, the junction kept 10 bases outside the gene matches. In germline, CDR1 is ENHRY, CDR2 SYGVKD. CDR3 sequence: CASRLSGGHETQYF. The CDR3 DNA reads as TGTGCCAGCAGACTTAGCGGGGGGCACGAGACCCAGTACTTC.